The rows below give T cell receptor beta chains drawn from one sample of a study of T cell changes during pregnancy in multiple sclerosis. TCRdb's copy holds only in-frame clones and misses some; the assay was immunoSEQ multiplex PCR. Here the sample spans around 35,000 clones, 90% being singletons. This specimen consisted of CD8+ T cells from peripheral blood mononuclear cells, obtained after pregnancy. These receptors all come from a female donor with multiple sclerosis, enrolled in a pregnancy study. Both conserved end residues are part of each CDR3. A D gene is named only where the DNA matches it firmly. Clone size is given for some rows only: seen once, a few or many times, or a class if the clone is expanded.

size	V	D	J	CDR3	DNA
-	TRBV19	TRBD1	TRBJ2-1	CASQRQGGTYNEQFF	TGTGCCAGTCAAAGACAGGGCGGCACCTACAATGAGCAGTTCTTC
-	TRBV7-9	-	TRBJ1-1	CASSPHRGLNTEAFF	TGTGCCAGCAGCCCCCATAGGGGTCTGAACACTGAAGCTTTCTTT
once	TRBV5-5	TRBD1	TRBJ2-7	CASTWTGEEQYF	TGTGCCAGCACCTGGACAGGTGAAGAGCAGTACTTC
-	TRBV19	TRBD1	TRBJ1-5	CASSSFFGTVPLEEDQPQHF	TGTGCCAGTAGTTCCTTCTTTGGGACAGTTCCCCTTGAGGAAGATCAGCCCCAGCATTTT
-	TRBV18	TRBD1	TRBJ2-7	CASSPFDRGPPYEQYF	TGTGCCAGCTCACCCTTCGACAGGGGGCCCCCCTACGAGCAGTACTTC
-	TRBV15	-	TRBJ2-7	CATSPRGYEQYF	TGTGCCACCAGCCCTAGAGGCTACGAGCAGTACTTC
-	TRBV5-6	-	TRBJ2-7	CASSLGRAYEQYF	TGTGCCAGCAGCTTGGGCAGGGCCTACGAGCAGTACTTC
-	TRBV6-5	-	TRBJ2-1	CASFNGGGSLNEQFF	TGTGCCAGTTTTAACGGGGGTGGAAGTTTAAATGAGCAGTTCTTC
-	TRBV7-9	-	TRBJ1-1	CASSLGSMNTEAFF	TGTGCCAGCAGCTTGGGCAGCATGAACACTGAAGCTTTCTTT
-	TRBV2	-	TRBJ2-7	CASSPRTGKSYEQYF	TGTGCCAGCAGCCCCAGGACGGGAAAGAGCTACGAGCAGTACTTC
-	TRBV5-6	-	TRBJ2-7	CASSSATTPPYEQYF	TGTGCCAGCAGCTCCGCGACTACTCCGCCCTACGAGCAGTACTTC
-	TRBV19	-	TRBJ1-1	CASSYRGDTEAFF	TGTGCCAGTAGTTATCGGGGGGACACTGAAGCTTTCTTT
-	TRBV4-1	TRBD2	TRBJ2-3	CASSQALAGGTDTQYF	TGCGCCAGCAGCCAAGCACTAGCGGGGGGCACAGATACGCAGTATTTT
once	TRBV13	-	TRBJ2-7	CASSITGNFSYEQYF	TGTGCCAGCAGCATCACAGGGAACTTCTCCTACGAGCAGTACTTC
-	TRBV19	-	TRBJ1-5	CASSIFRARNQPQHF	TGTGCCAGTAGTATTTTCAGGGCGCGCAATCAGCCCCAGCATTTT
-	TRBV6-4	TRBD2	TRBJ2-1	CASSEAGGTYNEQFF	TGTGCCAGCAGTGAAGCGGGGGGGACCTACAATGAGCAGTTCTTC
-	TRBV6-5	-	TRBJ1-2	CASSYYRVGERFGYTF	TGTGCCAGCAGTTACTACAGGGTAGGGGAGAGATTCGGCTACACCTTC
-	TRBV27	-	TRBJ1-2	CASSHDSTPGGYTF	TGTGCCAGCAGTCACGACAGTACCCCTGGGGGCTACACCTTC
-	TRBV7-3	-	TRBJ2-4	CASSLLEEDIQYF	TGTGCCAGCAGCTTATTAGAGGAGGACATTCAGTACTTC
-	TRBV6-1	-	TRBJ2-5	CASSSTSGHPATQYF	TGTGCCAGCAGCTCCACCAGCGGCCACCCCGCGACCCAGTACTTC
-	TRBV27	-	TRBJ1-2	CASRIAGAGEGYTF	TGTGCCAGCAGGATTGCAGGGGCGGGAGAGGGCTACACCTTC
-	TRBV27	-	TRBJ1-1	CASSRGGLGGTEAFF	TGTGCCAGCAGTAGGGGGGGGTTGGGGGGGACTGAAGCTTTCTTT
few	TRBV27	-	TRBJ1-1	CASTAAGETEAFF	TGTGCCAGCACCGCGGCGGGGGAGACTGAAGCTTTCTTT
-	TRBV29-1	TRBD1	TRBJ2-3	CSVGLAGTDLTDTQYF	TGCAGCGTGGGGTTGGCCGGGACAGATCTTACAGATACGCAGTATTTT
-	TRBV7-2	-	TRBJ1-2	CASSLAWQGLNYGYTF	TGTGCCAGCAGCTTAGCGTGGCAGGGGCTTAACTATGGCTACACCTTC
-	TRBV7-6	-	TRBJ2-7	CASSSDGDEQYF	TGTGCCAGCAGCTCGGACGGGGACGAGCAGTACTTC
-	TRBV4-3	-	TRBJ2-2	CASSHTTENTGELFF	TGCGCCAGCAGCCACACGACAGAAAACACCGGGGAGCTGTTTTTT
few	TRBV6-4	-	TRBJ2-1	CASSGDSQYNEQFF	TGTGCCAGCAGTGGTGACTCCCAATACAATGAGCAGTTCTTC
-	TRBV5-6	TRBD1	TRBJ2-7	CASKPGQGAPGEQYF	TGTGCCAGTAAACCGGGACAGGGGGCGCCTGGGGAGCAGTACTTC
once	TRBV27	-	TRBJ1-1	CASSHLTGNTEAFF	TGTGCCAGCAGTCATCTCACGGGGAACACTGAAGCTTTCTTT
-	TRBV19	TRBD2	TRBJ2-7	CASSPGPSGTYEQYF	TGTGCCAGTAGTCCTGGCCCTAGCGGGACTTACGAGCAGTACTTC
few	TRBV9	TRBD1	TRBJ1-6	CASSVTGDSPLHF	TGTGCCAGCAGCGTAACAGGGGATTCACCCCTCCACTTT
-	TRBV7-9	-	TRBJ1-6	CASSPRLESSYNSPLHF	TGTGCCAGCAGCCCCCGATTGGAGAGCTCCTATAATTCACCCCTCCACTTT
-	TRBV6-1	-	TRBJ2-3	CASSERRGPSTDTQYF	TGTGCCAGCAGTGAAAGGCGGGGCCCTAGCACAGATACGCAGTATTTT
once	TRBV2	TRBD2	TRBJ2-7	CASLGSGTSLNEQYF	TGTGCCAGCCTGGGGTCGGGGACTAGCCTCAACGAGCAGTACTTC
-	TRBV10-3	-	TRBJ1-6	CAISEGDGRPLHF	TGTGCCATCAGTGAGGGAGACGGCCGGCCCCTCCACTTT
-	TRBV7-6	-	TRBJ2-1	CASSSTTTDNEQFF	TGTGCCAGCAGCTCGACGACTACCGACAATGAGCAGTTCTTC
-	TRBV13	TRBD1	TRBJ1-6	CASSGQGPGDSPLHF	TGTGCCAGCAGCGGACAGGGGCCAGGGGATTCACCCCTCCACTTT
-	TRBV6-5	-	TRBJ2-5	CASSYSPGSRGETQYF	TGTGCCAGCAGTTACTCCCCAGGGTCACGGGGGGAGACCCAGTACTTC
-	TRBV11-2	-	TRBJ2-7	CASSLVAGNGYEQYF	TGTGCCAGCAGCTTAGTTGCGGGGAACGGCTACGAGCAGTACTTC
-	TRBV6-1	-	TRBJ2-5	CASSEADTKYQETQYF	TGTGCCAGCAGTGAAGCCGACACCAAGTACCAAGAGACCCAGTACTTC
once	TRBV7-3	TRBD2	TRBJ2-3	CASSLSGASGDFTDTQYF	TGTGCCAGCAGCTTAAGCGGGGCTAGCGGGGACTTCACAGATACGCAGTATTTT
-	TRBV4-3	-	TRBJ2-3	CASSHSLAGTDTQYF	TGCGCCAGCAGCCACTCTTTGGCTGGCACAGATACGCAGTATTTT
-	TRBV7-9	-	TRBJ2-5	CASRAIQETQYF	TGTGCCAGCCGCGCGATCCAAGAGACCCAGTACTTC
-	TRBV4-1	-	TRBJ2-3	CASRDLADTQYF	TGCGCCAGCAGGGATCTAGCGGATACGCAGTATTTT
-	TRBV18	TRBD1	TRBJ1-1	CASSPTGEVEAFF	TGTGCCAGCTCACCAACAGGGGAAGTAGAAGCTTTCTTT
-	TRBV6-6	-	TRBJ2-1	CASSYLTSGDEQFF	TGTGCCAGCAGTTACCTCACTAGTGGGGATGAGCAGTTCTTC
-	TRBV6-4	TRBD2	TRBJ2-1	CASSEAGGPYEQFF	TGTGCCAGCAGTGAAGCGGGGGGGCCTTATGAGCAGTTCTTC
-	TRBV4-3	-	TRBJ1-4	CASSQRGGEKLFF	TGCGCCAGCAGCCAACGGGGGGGTGAAAAACTGTTTTTT
-	TRBV7-3	TRBD2	TRBJ2-1	CASSSLAGGYNEQFF	TGTGCCAGCAGCTCGCTAGCGGGGGGCTACAATGAGCAGTTCTTC
-	TRBV4-2	-	TRBJ2-1	CASSQSPGESYNEQFF	TGTGCCAGCAGCCAATCCCCGGGGGAGTCCTACAATGAGCAGTTCTTC
-	TRBV11-2	-	TRBJ2-2	CASSFAGPGVTGELFF	TGTGCCAGCAGCTTTGCCGGTCCAGGGGTCACCGGGGAGCTGTTTTTT
-	TRBV30	TRBD2	TRBJ2-3	CAWSVGGGRGDTQYF	TGTGCCTGGAGTGTTGGCGGGGGGCGGGGGGATACGCAGTATTTT
-	TRBV25-1	TRBD1	TRBJ1-1	CASSLTGGYTEAFF	TGTGCCAGCAGCCTGACAGGGGGGTACACTGAAGCTTTCTTT
-	TRBV2	-	TRBJ1-4	CASRSTPGTNEKLFF	TGTGCCAGCAGGAGCACCCCGGGAACTAATGAAAAACTGTTTTTT
-	TRBV6-1	-	TRBJ1-1	CASTPGPEAFF	TGTGCCAGCACCCCTGGGCCTGAAGCTTTCTTT
-	TRBV6-6	-	TRBJ2-6	CASTHNRESGANVLTF	TGTGCCAGCACCCACAACAGGGAGTCTGGGGCCAACGTCCTGACTTTC
-	TRBV4-1	TRBD2	TRBJ2-7	CASSPPGGTPNEQYF	TGCGCCAGCAGCCCCCCCGGGGGGACTCCTAACGAGCAGTACTTC
-	TRBV11-2	-	TRBJ2-7	CASSLEAPEQYF	TGTGCCAGCAGCTTAGAGGCTCCCGAGCAGTACTTC
-	TRBV11-2	-	TRBJ1-6	CASRTAGESPYNSPLHF	TGTGCCAGCAGAACAGCGGGGGAAAGCCCCTATAATTCACCCCTCCACTTT